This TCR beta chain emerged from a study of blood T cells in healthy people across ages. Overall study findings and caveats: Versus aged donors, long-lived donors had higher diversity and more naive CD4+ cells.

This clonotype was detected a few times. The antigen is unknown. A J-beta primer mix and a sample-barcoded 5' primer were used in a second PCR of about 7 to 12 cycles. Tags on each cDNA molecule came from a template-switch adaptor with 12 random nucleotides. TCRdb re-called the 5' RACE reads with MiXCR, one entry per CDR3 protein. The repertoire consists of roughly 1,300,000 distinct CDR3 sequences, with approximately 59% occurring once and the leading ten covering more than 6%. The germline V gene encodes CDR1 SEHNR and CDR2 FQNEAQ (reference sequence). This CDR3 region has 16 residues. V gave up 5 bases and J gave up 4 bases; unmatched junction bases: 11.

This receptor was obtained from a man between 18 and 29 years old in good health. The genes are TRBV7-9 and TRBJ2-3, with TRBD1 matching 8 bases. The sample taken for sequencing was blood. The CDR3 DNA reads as TGTGCCAGCAGCCCAGACGACAGGGGAGGATCAGATACGCAGTATTTT. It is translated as CASSPDDRGGSDTQYF.